The entry below describes one TCR beta chain. Its specificity is not known. The source of the sample is a study of T cell responses to AZD1222 COVID-19 vaccine. Study results and caveats: Only five to seven individuals given AZD1222 were seropositive at baseline.

V was clipped by 4 bases and J by 3 bases; unmatched bases: 12. Germline CDR1 SGHRS, CDR2 YFSETQ. This CDR3 contains 17 residues. Libraries were prepared by immunoSEQ multiplex PCR; TCRdb keeps only in-frame clonotypes and omits some of them. This table holds about 66,000 clones, approximately 79% found once. The rearrangement links TRBV5-1 to TRBJ2-1; TRBD2 matches 8 bases. The TCR sequence derives from an adult in good health. The sample consisted of peripheral blood, taken on day 0 of MenACWY control vaccination. The CDR3 DNA is TGCGCCAGCAGCCCGAACCTCGGACTAGCAGGCTACAATGAGCAGTTCTTC. It yields the protein CASSPNLGLAGYNEQFF.